This TCR beta chain comes out of a study of OX40 agonist ivuxolimab in advanced cancers. Looking at the study overall: Enrolled patients in dose escalation had cancers that were hepatocellular carcinoma, melanoma, renal cell or head and neck cancer. Study observations and caveats: Certain nonresponders likewise exhibited a low normalized T-cell clonal expansion.

V was pared by 3 bases and J by 3 bases, with 15 bases between. Germline CDR1 and CDR2: SEHNR and FQNEAQ (reference sequence). The CDR3 length is 15 residues. Patients with a history of autoimmune disease or on systemic immunosuppression were excluded. Blood was sampled at baseline, cycle 4 day 1, and cycle 7 day 1. Sequencing used immunoSEQ multiplex PCR; TCRdb keeps in-frame clones, though not all of them. The repertoire holds about 58,000 clones, with roughly 83% as singletons. Concerning this clone: Its antigen is still unknown.

This material consisted of CD4+ or CD8+ T cells sorted from blood, taken in a trial of the OX40 agonist ivuxolimab. The chain joins TRBV7-9 to TRBJ2-7; possible D gene TRBD1, 6 bases. This clonotype was obtained from an adult with an advanced solid tumor such as melanoma, head and neck, liver or kidney cancer. The DNA for the CDR3 is TGTGCCAGCAGCTTCGCCAGGACAGCCAACTACGAGCAGTACTTC. This gives the protein CASSFARTANYEQYF.